The 19 T cell receptor beta chains reported below all come from one sample, sequenced in a study of blood T cells in healthy people across ages. A second PCR, run for 7 to 11 cycles, used a sample-barcoded 5' primer plus a J-beta primer mix. TCRdb used MiXCR to reprocess the 5' RACE reads, holding one entry per CDR3 protein. The sample consists of about 780,000 distinct CDR3 sequences, more than 35% of them appearing once. Sequenced material: blood. Receptor source: a man older than 75 in good health.

V usage is TRBV6-6 and J usage is TRBJ2-1; weak D call: TRBD2 (5 bases). The V and J ends lost 5 bases and 5 bases respectively, with 7 bases between them. CDR3 length equals 12 residues. The germline CDR1 and CDR2 sequences are MNHNY and SVGAGI (reference sequence). CDR3: CASSAGHNEQFF. The CDR3 DNA follows: TGTGCCAGCAGTGCGGGCCACAATGAGCAGTTCTTC.

This clonotype turned up a few times. The gene calls are TRBV6-6 and TRBJ2-4; TRBD1 might be the D (6 bases). The J call is in doubt because the DNA end fits TRBJ2-7 better. The CDR3 contains 14 residues. Germline V gene sequence: CDR1 MNHNY, CDR2 SVGAGI (reference sequence). The CDR3 region is CASSYPPGQNEQYF. The CDR3 coding sequence is TGTGCCAGCAGTTACCCTCCTGGACAGAACGAGCAGTACTTC.

This chain connects TRBV6-5 to TRBJ1-2; D may be TRBD1 (5 bases). The CDR3 covers 13 residues. Germline V CDR1 and CDR2: MNHEY, SVGAGI. Trimming took 8 bases from V and 2 from J, leaving 12 bases between them. The CDR3 protein is CASAGQRNYGYTF. The CDR3 DNA is TGTGCCAGCGCGGGGCAGAGGAACTATGGCTACACCTTC.

The gene calls are TRBV7-2 and TRBJ2-7; no clear D gene. With 2 bases removed from V and 4 bases from J, the gap between germline ends came to 6 bases. This CDR3 comprises 12 residues. Germline V gene lookup returns CDR1 SGHTA and CDR2 FQGNSA. The CDR3 loop reads CASSLNLYEQYF. The CDR3 DNA reads as TGTGCCAGCAGCTTAAACCTTTACGAGCAGTACTTC.

CDR3 residues: CSVEVGFTDTQYF. CDR3 DNA: TGCAGCGTTGAAGTGGGCTTCACAGATACGCAGTATTTT. The gene calls are TRBV29-1 and TRBJ2-3, with no clear D. Germline V lookup: CDR1 SQVTM, CDR2 ANQGSEA. V gave up 1 base and J gave up 2 bases, with 7 bases separating them. This CDR3 region has 13 residues.

This chain links TRBV12-3 or TRBV12-4 with TRBJ2-5; a possible D gene is TRBD1 (5 bases). The CDR3 sequence is 17 residues long. The V gene lost 0 bases and the J gene lost 4 bases, with 18 bases spanning the gap. In DNA, the CDR3 is TGTGCCAGCAGTTTAGCGTCTGCAGGGCTACAGAGAGAGACCCAGTACTTC. Residues: CASSLASAGLQRETQYF.

The rearrangement uses TRBV25-1 and TRBJ1-1, with D perhaps matching TRBD1 (5 bases). V lost 6 bases and J lost 0, with 14 bases in between. This CDR3 has 15 amino acids. CDR1 and CDR2 (germline): MGHDK, SYGVNS. This CDR3 reads CASRETGRMNTEAFF. CDR3 coding DNA: TGTGCCAGCAGGGAAACGGGGCGAATGAACACTGAAGCTTTCTTT.

There are a few counts of this clonotype. J is TRBJ1-2 and V is TRBV7-2; TRBD1 aligns across 8 bases. The CDR3 runs to 16 residues. CDR1 is SGHTA, CDR2 FQGNSA, per germline. The V and J ends lost 2 bases and 2 bases, in that order; junction bases with no gene match: 7. CDR3 residues: CASSLSRDRRNYGYTF. CDR3 bases: TGTGCCAGCAGCTTATCCCGGGACAGGAGGAACTATGGCTACACCTTC.

This clonotype was counted only a few times. The chain uses TRBV10-3 and TRBJ1-2, with 9 bases that match TRBD1. In germline, CDR1 is ENHRY, CDR2 SYGVKD. V lost 0 bases, J lost 9 bases, and 5 bases stayed unmatched. This CDR3 has 14 residues. The CDR3 coding sequence is TGTGCCATCAGTGAGTCGCGGGACAGGGATCGCTACACCTTC. Its protein product is CAISESRDRDRYTF.

The CDR3 region is CASSLLDLYGYTF. The CDR3 DNA reads as TGTGCCAGCAGTTTACTAGATCTCTATGGCTACACCTTC. The V and J genes are TRBV28 and TRBJ1-2, with D unresolved. CDR1 is MDHEN, CDR2 SYDVKM, per germline. This CDR3 is built from 13 residues. Trimming removed 2 bases at V and 4 bases at J, with 8 bases between.

CDR3 region: CASSQEAGPRHEQYF. In DNA form, the CDR3 reads TGTGCCAGCAGCCAGGAGGCAGGTCCTAGGCACGAGCAGTACTTC. The V and J genes are TRBV7-9 and TRBJ2-7, with a possible D match to TRBD2 (5 bases). CDR1 is SEHNR, CDR2 FQNEAQ, per germline (reference sequence). V shed 5 bases and J shed 5 bases, with 19 bases lying between them. The CDR3 is made up of 15 amino acids.

About this clonotype itself: A junction boundary mismatches the germline segment, possibly from a read error. CDR3 region: CVSSQDRWNYLYNEQFF. For the CDR3, the DNA is TGTGTCAGCAGTCAAGATAGGTGGAACTACCTATACAATGAGCAGTTCTTC. The genes are TRBV4-2 and TRBJ2-1; D unresolved. Germline CDR1 and CDR2: LGHNA and YNFKEQ. The CDR3 length is 17 residues.

Details on this clonotype: A clone one base away is much larger, so this may be a read error. V is TRBV7-2 and J is TRBJ2-7, with TRBD2 matching 11 bases. V dropped 6 bases and J dropped 5; count of bases not matched to a gene: 6. Germline lookup yields CDR1 SGHTA and CDR2 FQGNSA. CDR3 size: 14 residues. Here the CDR3 reads CASRETSGIDEQYF. The CDR3 coding sequence is TGTGCCAGCAGAGAGACTAGCGGGATTGACGAGCAGTACTTC. The whole variable domain, remainder taken from reference TRBV7-2 and TRBJ2-7, is GAGVSQSPSNKVTEKGKDVELRCDPISGHTALYWYRQSLGQGLEFLIYFQGNSAPDKSGLPSDRFSAERTGGSVSTLTIQRTQQEDSAVYLCASRETSGIDEQYFGPGTRLTVT.

In its sample, this clonotype was seen a few times. The genes are TRBV7-2 and TRBJ2-7, with D unresolved. V dropped 2 bases and J dropped 3 bases, with 11 bases sitting between them. The CDR3 runs to 14 residues. The V gene's germline CDR1 is SGHTA and CDR2 FQGNSA. The CDR3 nucleotides are TGTGCCAGCAGCTTATCGCTCCTCGGCTACGAGCAGTACTTC. This encodes CASSLSLLGYEQYF.

This clonotype was picked up a small number of times. The gene calls are TRBV20-1 and TRBJ2-5; D ambiguous. The germline CDR1 and CDR2 sequences are DFQATT and SNEGSKA (reference sequence). The CDR3 covers 11 residues. Trimming left V 3 bases short and J 3 bases short, with 5 bases between. The CDR3 sequence is CSASFEETQYF. In nucleotides, the CDR3 is TGCAGTGCTAGTTTCGAAGAGACCCAGTACTTC.

This clonotype was observed a handful of times. CDR3 coding DNA: TGTGCCTGGAGTGTCGAGAGTGAAGCTTTCTTT. Translated: CAWSVESEAFF. This chain links TRBV30 with TRBJ1-1; no firm D call. CDR3 length: 11 residues. The germline CDR1 and CDR2 sequences are GTSNPN and SVGIG (reference sequence). Trimming removed 0 bases from V and 7 bases from J, with 6 bases in between.

V and J are TRBV5-1 and TRBJ2-1, with D tentatively TRBD2 (6 bases). CDR1 is SGHRS and CDR2 is YFSETQ in the germline V gene. The CDR3 totals 15 residues. Trimming took 6 bases from V and 8 from J, leaving 21 bases between them. In DNA, the CDR3 is TGCGCCAGCAAAGGGGCTAACGGGAGCTTCTATGAGCAGTTCTTC. Protein product: CASKGANGSFYEQFF. The complete variable domain, with remaining parts taken from reference TRBV5-1 and TRBJ2-1, reads KAGVTQTPRYLIKTRGQQVTLSCSPISGHRSVSWYQQTPGQGLQFLFEYFSETQRNKGNFPGRFSGRQFSNSRSEMNVSTLELGDSALYLCASKGANGSFYEQFFGPGTRLTVL.

This clonotype was seen a few times. The gene calls are TRBV29-1 and TRBJ2-1; 12 nucleotides agree with TRBD2. The junction had 8 bases not matched to a gene; V was cut back by 3 bases and J by 5 bases. From germline, CDR1 is SQVTM and CDR2 ANQGSEA. The CDR3 runs to 16 residues. Here the CDR3 reads CSVDGLAGYGDNEQFF. The CDR3 bases are TGCAGCGTTGATGGACTAGCGGGATACGGGGACAATGAGCAGTTCTTC.

In DNA form, the CDR3 reads TGCAGTGCTGGGGATGGGAGGTTTCTTGGCTATGGCTACACCTTC. This translates into CSAGDGRFLGYGYTF. The V and J genes are TRBV20-1 and TRBJ1-2; D uncertain. Trimming cost V 5 bases and J 4 bases, with 20 bases left between them. Germline V CDR1 and CDR2: DFQATT, SNEGSKA (reference sequence). The CDR3 covers 15 residues.